The 7 T cell receptor beta chains below were found in one sample sequenced in a study of blood T cell repertoires in COVID-19. Sequenced by immunoSEQ multiplex PCR; TCRdb stores in-frame clones only, minus some. The data contain nearly 55,000 clones, about 86% of them singletons. Source material: peripheral blood. Receptor source: a man aged 65 to 79 with active COVID-19.

The chain combines TRBV6-5 with TRBJ2-1, with TRBD1 matching 8 bases. The V gene end was trimmed by 9 bases and the J gene end by 2 bases; junction bases not matched to a gene: 3. From germline, CDR1 is MNHEY and CDR2 SVGAGI. The CDR3 runs to 13 residues. CDR3 DNA sequence: TGTGCCAGTCGACAGGGGCCCTACAATGAGCAGTTCTTC. This encodes CASRQGPYNEQFF.

The J gene is TRBJ2-3, the V gene TRBV9, with 8 bases identical to TRBD1. V lost 3 bases, J lost 4 bases, and 4 bases stayed unmatched. The CDR3 has 14 residues. The germline V gene has CDR1 SGDLS and CDR2 YYNGEE. CDR3 in amino acids: CASSAGQGPDTQYF. The CDR3 DNA reads TGTGCCAGCAGCGCCGGACAGGGCCCAGATACGCAGTATTTT.

The genes are TRBV3-1 (or the pseudogene TRBV3-2) and TRBJ2-3; the match to TRBD2 covers 12 bases. The CDR3 runs to 19 residues. V dropped 1 base and J dropped 1; count of bases not matched to a gene: 9. Germline lookup yields CDR1 LGHDT and CDR2 YNNKEL (reference sequence). This CDR3 is CASSQALAGGRTGTDTQYF. CDR3 DNA: TGTGCCAGCAGCCAAGCTCTAGCGGGGGGGCGGACCGGCACAGATACGCAGTATTTT.

V is TRBV20-1 and J is TRBJ2-5; unclear D gene. V was pared by 2 bases and J by 4 bases, with 5 bases between. Germline CDR1 and CDR2: DFQATT and SNEGSKA (reference sequence). The CDR3 is 11 amino acids. CDR3: CSARSPETQYF. The CDR3 bases are TGCAGTGCTAGATCTCCAGAGACCCAGTACTTC.

The V call is TRBV10-2, the J call TRBJ2-6; D ambiguous. Trimming cost V 3 bases and J 0 bases, with 6 bases left between them. Germline values: CDR1 WSHSY, CDR2 SAAADI. The CDR3 runs to 15 residues. The DNA for the CDR3 is TGCGCCAGCAGTGATCCAGGCTCTGGGGCCAACGTCCTGACTTTC. This encodes CASSDPGSGANVLTF.

The chain recombines TRBV7-9 with TRBJ2-7; 11 bases fit TRBD2. The CDR3 sequence is 16 residues long. V lost 0 bases to trimming and J lost 6 bases; unmatched junction nucleotides: 7. Germline V CDR1 and CDR2: SEHNR, FQNEAQ (reference sequence). DNA of the CDR3: TGTGCCAGCAGCTTAGCGGGGACTAGCGGCCTACGCGAGCAGTACTTC. It codes for CASSLAGTSGLREQYF.

This sequence joins TRBV9 and TRBJ2-2; 8 bases match TRBD1. Germline-derived CDR1 and CDR2 are SGDLS and YYNGEE. V trimming: 4 bases; J trimming: 1 base; junction bases outside the gene matches: 3. This CDR3 contains 15 residues. This CDR3 is CASSLDRVNTGELFF. In DNA form, the CDR3 reads TGTGCCAGCAGCCTGGACAGGGTGAACACCGGGGAGCTGTTTTTT. Full variable domain (remainder filled in from reference TRBV9 and TRBJ2-2): DSGVTQTPKHLITATGQRVTLRCSPRSGDLSVYWYQQSLDQGLQFLIQYYNGEERAKGNILERFSAQQFPDLHSELNLSSLELGDSALYFCASSLDRVNTGELFFGEGSRLTVL.